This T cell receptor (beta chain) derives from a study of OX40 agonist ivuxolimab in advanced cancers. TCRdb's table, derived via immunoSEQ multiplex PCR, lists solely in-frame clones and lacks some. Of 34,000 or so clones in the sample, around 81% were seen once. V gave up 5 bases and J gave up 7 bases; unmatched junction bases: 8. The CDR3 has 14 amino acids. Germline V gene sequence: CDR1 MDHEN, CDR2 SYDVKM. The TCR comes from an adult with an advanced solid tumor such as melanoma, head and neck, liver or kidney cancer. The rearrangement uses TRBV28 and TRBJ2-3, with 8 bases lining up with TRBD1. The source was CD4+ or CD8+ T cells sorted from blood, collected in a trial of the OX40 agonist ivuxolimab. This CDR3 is CASSLAGGGYTQYF. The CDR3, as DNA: TGTGCCAGCAGTCTGGCAGGGGGCGGATATACGCAGTATTTT.